Listed here are 13 T cell receptor beta chains from one sample, sequenced in a study of T-cell memory formation after mild COVID-19. Each CDR3 protein is one row after TCRdb ran MiXCR on the 5' RACE reads. The table lists over 400,000 distinct CDR3 sequences, 20% to 30% of them singletons. Sequenced sample: PBMCs or a T cell subset sorted from them (not recorded which). These receptors were collected from an adult woman who had mild COVID-19 (a few samples of this study predate the infection). Cell type and time point are not known.

V usage is TRBV4-1 and J usage is TRBJ1-2; TRBD1 is a possible D gene (6 bases). Germline-derived CDR1 and CDR2 are MGHRA and YSYEKL. This CDR3 has 15 residues. Trimming pared 4 bases from V and 8 bases from J, leaving 20 bases between. In nucleotides, the CDR3 is TGCGCCAGCAGCCTATCGGGGGGGGCGCGTATGGGCTACACCTTC. Its translation is CASSLSGGARMGYTF.

The chain carries TRBV12-3 or TRBV12-4 and TRBJ1-4; D unclear. Trimming removed 3 bases at V and 8 bases at J, with 19 bases between. CDR3 length: 16 amino acids. The CDR3 protein is CASSFLQGAKGEKLFF. In nucleotides, the CDR3 is TGTGCCAGCAGTTTCCTACAAGGCGCAAAGGGAGAAAAACTGTTTTTT.

The rearrangement links TRBV7-2 to TRBJ1-1; the D gene is possibly TRBD1 (5 bases). This CDR3 region has 13 residues. V lost 1 base, J lost 11 bases, and 14 bases lay in between. Germline V gene data show CDR1 as SGHTA and CDR2 as FQGNSA. CDR3 in DNA: TGTGCCAGCAGCTTAGAGATGGCGGAGGGGGCTTTCTTT. Its protein is CASSLEMAEGAFF.

This clonotype was recorded a few times. The rearrangement uses TRBV7-9 and TRBJ1-1, with D unresolved. Germline loops: CDR1 SEHNR, CDR2 FQNEAQ (reference sequence). The germline V and J ends were trimmed by 1 base and 9 bases, with 6 bases remaining between them. The CDR3 spans 11 residues. The CDR3 DNA follows: TGTGCCAGCAGCTTAGTTACGCAAGCTTTCTTT. It translates to CASSLVTQAFF. The variable domain in full, with the rest retrieved from reference TRBV7-9 and TRBJ1-1, is DTGVSQNPRHKITKRGQNVTFRCDPISEHNRLYWYRQTLGQGPEFLTYFQNEAQLEKSRLLSDRFSAERPKGSFSTLEIQRTEQGDSAMYLCASSLVTQAFFGQGTRLTVV.

This clonotype has just a few counts. The chain recombines TRBV6-4 with TRBJ2-3; the D gene is possibly TRBD2 (7 bases). In germline, CDR1 is MRHNA, CDR2 SNTAGT. The germline V and J ends were trimmed by 3 bases and 1 base, with 17 bases remaining between them. This CDR3 region has 17 residues. CDR3 sequence: CASSEEPGGRGTDTQYF. In DNA, the CDR3 is TGTGCCAGCAGTGAGGAACCGGGGGGCCGGGGCACAGATACGCAGTATTTT.

This clonotype was seen repeatedly, ten times or more. The V call is TRBV5-1, the J call TRBJ2-1; 9 bases are shared with TRBD1. CDR1 and CDR2 from the germline V gene are SGHRS and YFSETQ. J gave up 0 bases and V 5 bases, and 3 bases lay outside the gene matches. This CDR3 spans 15 amino acids. Here the CDR3 DNA reads TGCGCCAGCAGAGTGGGACAGGGCTCCTACAATGAGCAGTTCTTC. Translating it yields CASRVGQGSYNEQFF.

This clonotype was detected only a few times. The genes are TRBV11-2 and TRBJ2-5, with a tentative D call TRBD1 (6 bases). Germline CDR1 SGHAT, CDR2 FQNNGV. Trimming left V 5 bases short and J 7 bases short, with 17 bases between. The CDR3 has 14 amino acids. CDR3 residues: CASSPGHGAWTQYF. CDR3 coding DNA: TGTGCCAGCAGCCCGGGACATGGGGCCTGGACCCAGTACTTC. The whole variable domain, remainder taken from reference TRBV11-2 and TRBJ2-5, is EAGVAQSPRYKIIEKRQSVAFWCNPISGHATLYWYQQILGQGPKLLIQFQNNGVVDDSQLPKDRFSAERLKGVDSTLKIQPAKLEDSAVYLCASSPGHGAWTQYFGPGTRLLVL.

The chain joins TRBV7-9 to TRBJ1-4, with D perhaps TRBD1 (6 bases). The germline CDR1 and CDR2 sequences are SEHNR and FQNEAQ (reference sequence). The CDR3 length is 15 residues. Trimming left V 5 bases short and J 6 bases short, with 16 bases between. CDR3 region: CASSARTAGDEKLFF. The DNA for the CDR3 is TGTGCCAGCAGCGCCCGGACAGCCGGGGATGAAAAACTGTTTTTT.

A few counts support this clonotype. The V gene is TRBV5-1, the J gene TRBJ2-1; the match to TRBD2 covers 12 bases. The V and J ends lost 0 bases and 6 bases, in that order; junction bases with no gene match: 7. CDR3 length: 17 residues. Germline V gene sequence: CDR1 SGHRS, CDR2 YFSETQ. CDR3 nucleotides: TGCGCCAGCAGCTTGGCTAGCGGGAGGGCCCATGGCAATGAGCAGTTCTTC. This translates into CASSLASGRAHGNEQFF.

There are a few counts of this clonotype. V usage is TRBV10-3 and J usage is TRBJ2-7; TRBD1 aligns across 7 bases. CDR3 length equals 13 residues. Trimming cost V 4 bases and J 2 bases; bases outside gene matches: 2. Per germline, CDR1 ENHRY and CDR2 SYGVKD. The CDR3 sequence: CAISGDSTYEQYF. CDR3 sequence (DNA): TGTGCCATCAGTGGGGACAGCACCTACGAGCAGTACTTC.

The gene calls are TRBV5-1 and TRBJ2-1; TRBD1 aligns across 7 bases. Unmatched junction bases numbered 7, after V lost 4 bases and J lost 3 bases. CDR3 length: 15 amino acids. Germline V CDR1 and CDR2: SGHRS, YFSETQ. This CDR3 is CASSEGTDNYNEQFF. CDR3 DNA sequence: TGCGCCAGCAGCGAGGGGACAGACAACTACAATGAGCAGTTCTTC.

V gene TRBV6-6 combines with J gene TRBJ1-3; maybe TRBD1 (5 bases). Germline CDR1 MNHNY, CDR2 SVGAGI (reference sequence). This CDR3 is built from 15 residues. Trimming removed 6 bases at V and 0 bases at J, with 12 bases between. The CDR3 is CASRDPGSSGNTIYF. CDR3 bases: TGTGCCAGCAGGGACCCAGGGAGCTCTGGAAACACCATATATTTT.

The rearrangement joins TRBV7-8 to TRBJ2-1, with 7 bases fitting TRBD2. V was pared by 5 bases and J by 3 bases, with 7 bases of the junction left unmatched. The germline V gene encodes CDR1 SGHVS and CDR2 FQNEAQ. This CDR3 region has 15 residues. The CDR3 is CASSPRTRGYNEQFF. For the CDR3, the DNA is TGTGCCAGCAGCCCTCGGACTAGGGGCTACAATGAGCAGTTCTTC.